These 30 T cell receptor beta chains were all obtained from the same sample, sequenced in a study of cytomegalovirus exposure and HLA in healthy donors. TCRdb's table, derived via immunoSEQ multiplex PCR, lists solely in-frame clones and lacks some. The sample records under 200,000 clones, under 90% being singletons. Material: PBMCs. Source of these receptors: a man aged 18 to 35 in good health and CMV-seropositive.

The chain recombines TRBV5-1 with TRBJ1-2; 10 bases agree with TRBD1. After removal of 10 bases from V and 8 bases from J, the junction contained 11 bases not matched to a gene. There are 13 residues in the CDR3. The germline CDR1 and CDR2 sequences are SGHRS and YFSETQ. CDR3 nucleotide sequence: TGCGCCTCCAGGACAGGGGGTCAGGGCGGCTACACCTTC. The encoded protein is CASRTGGQGGYTF.

This chain links TRBV4-1 with TRBJ2-7; 7 positions agree with TRBD1. Germline V lookup: CDR1 MGHRA, CDR2 YSYEKL. This CDR3 is 15 amino acids long. Unmatched junction bases numbered 6, after V lost 0 bases and J lost 4 bases. The CDR3 nucleotides read TGCGCCAGCAGCCAAGATGACAGGGTGACTTACGAGCAGTACTTC. Protein sequence: CASSQDDRVTYEQYF.

This chain links TRBV6-1 with TRBJ2-1, with 10 nucleotides matching TRBD2. The V gene's germline CDR1 is MNHNS and CDR2 SASEGT. The length of the CDR3 is 13 residues. The J segment lost 9 bases and the V segment lost 6 bases, leaving 5 bases of the junction unmatched. In DNA, the CDR3 is TGTGCCAGCAGGCTAGCGGGAGTGGCTGAGCAGTTCTTC. It encodes CASRLAGVAEQFF.

The chain is built from TRBV18 and TRBJ2-7; 9 bases align to TRBD2. The CDR3 consists of 16 residues. Germline V gene data show CDR1 as KGHSH and CDR2 as LQKENI. With V trimmed by 2 bases and J by 3 bases, 8 bases remained unmatched. The CDR3 region is CASSPSSAGGHYEQYF. For the CDR3, the DNA is TGTGCCAGCTCACCATCGTCGGCGGGAGGGCACTACGAGCAGTACTTC.

This chain links TRBV5-3 with TRBJ1-1; 9 bases align to TRBD1. TRBV5-3 is an open reading frame, and its role is uncertain. The CDR3 length is 15 residues. V gave up 2 bases and J gave up 4 bases; unmatched junction bases: 6. This chain's CDR3 is CARSFRDRVGTEAFF. In DNA, the CDR3 is TGTGCCAGAAGCTTCCGGGACAGGGTGGGCACTGAAGCTTTCTTT.

The chain uses TRBV5-1 and TRBJ1-2; a weak D match, TRBD1 (5 bases). Germline V gene data show CDR1 as SGHRS and CDR2 as YFSETQ. V was pared by 1 base and J by 3 bases, with 7 bases between. The CDR3 is 13 residues long. The CDR3 protein is CASSLLQDYGYTF. The CDR3 bases are TGCGCCAGCAGCTTGTTACAGGACTATGGCTACACCTTC. The entire variable domain, with the rest obtained from reference TRBV5-1 and TRBJ1-2, is as follows: KAGVTQTPRYLIKTRGQQVTLSCSPISGHRSVSWYQQTPGQGLQFLFEYFSETQRNKGNFPGRFSGRQFSNSRSEMNVSTLELGDSALYLCASSLLQDYGYTFGSGTRLTVV.

This chain connects TRBV4-1 to TRBJ2-1, with TRBD2 as a possible D gene (5 bases). This CDR3 has 15 amino acids. V lost 2 bases and J lost 4, with 12 bases in between. Germline V gives CDR1 MGHRA, CDR2 YSYEKL. The CDR3 bases are TGCGCCAGCAGCCAACCGGCAAAGCGGTACAATGAGCAGTTCTTC. This codes for CASSQPAKRYNEQFF.

This clone occurred once. This chain connects TRBV19 to TRBJ1-4; D unresolved. Germline V CDR1 and CDR2: LNHDA, SQIVND (reference sequence). The germline V and J ends were trimmed by 3 bases and 5 bases, with 10 bases remaining between them. This CDR3 region has 14 residues. In nucleotides, the CDR3 is TGTGCCAGTAGTATGGTGCAGGCAAATGAAAAACTGTTTTTT. This encodes CASSMVQANEKLFF.

The chain uses TRBV4-1 and TRBJ2-6, with D perhaps TRBD1 (5 bases). Trimming stripped 3 bases from V and 0 bases from J, with 9 bases between. Germline loops: CDR1 MGHRA, CDR2 YSYEKL. The CDR3 length is 16 residues. The chain's CDR3 is CASSHERGSGANVLTF. The CDR3 DNA reads TGCGCCAGCAGCCATGAAAGGGGCTCTGGGGCCAACGTCCTGACTTTC.

The chain couples TRBV5-6 to TRBJ2-1; no definite D call. This CDR3 comprises 15 residues. V lost 0 bases, J lost 3 bases, and 10 bases lay in between. Germline V gene lookup returns CDR1 SGHDT and CDR2 YYEEEE. CDR3 DNA sequence: TGTGCCAGCAGCTTGGGAGAGGTAGGCTACAATGAGCAGTTCTTC. Translating gives CASSLGEVGYNEQFF.

V and J are TRBV5-4 and TRBJ2-2; no clear D gene. The CDR3 is 12 residues long. V lost 4 bases and J 5 bases, leaving 6 bases between the germline ends. Germline V CDR1 and CDR2: SGHNT, YYREEE (reference sequence). The CDR3 DNA reads as TGTGCCAGCAGCCCCCTGACCGGGGAGCTGTTTTTT. Protein sequence: CASSPLTGELFF.

The chain carries TRBV28 and TRBJ1-3, with D tentatively TRBD1 (6 bases). V lost 3 bases, J lost 7 bases, and 13 bases lay in between. In germline, CDR1 is MDHEN, CDR2 SYDVKM. This CDR3 contains 14 residues. Here the CDR3 reads CASSLSQRGNTIYF. In nucleotides, the CDR3 is TGTGCCAGCAGTTTGTCGCAGAGGGGGAACACCATATATTTT.

This chain uses TRBV4-2 with TRBJ2-1, with TRBD2 identical over 10 bases. Trimming at V came to 0 bases and at J to 4 bases, leaving 6 bases not matched to a gene. This CDR3 region has 17 residues. Germline lookup yields CDR1 LGHNA and CDR2 YNFKEQ. The DNA of the CDR3 is TGTGCCAGCAGCCAAGATCGGACTAGCGGAACTTACAATGAGCAGTTCTTC. It encodes CASSQDRTSGTYNEQFF.

The V call is TRBV7-2, the J call TRBJ2-3, with TRBD2 as a possible D gene (6 bases). Looked up from germline, CDR1 is SGHTA and CDR2 is FQGNSA. This CDR3 has 12 amino acids. Trimming took off 5 bases at V and 5 bases at J, with 8 bases between the two ends. CDR3 region: CASSPEGDTQYF. Written as DNA, the CDR3 is TGTGCCAGCAGCCCGGAGGGAGATACGCAGTATTTT.

A word on this clone: Other nucleotide sequences in the sample specify the same CDR3. The rearrangement links TRBV27 to TRBJ1-2; TRBD1 aligns across 7 bases. Germline CDR1 MNHEY, CDR2 SMNVEV (reference sequence). V shed 5 bases and J 2 bases; nucleotides not matched to a gene: 2. The CDR3 runs 13 residues. The CDR3 sequence is CASSPTGNYGYTF. The CDR3 nucleotides read TGTGCCAGCAGTCCGACAGGGAACTATGGCTACACCTTC.

A single count supports this clone. This rearrangement joins TRBV2 to TRBJ2-2; 7 nucleotides agree with TRBD2. The germline CDR1 and CDR2 sequences are SNHLY and FYNNEI. Germline trimming cut 8 bases from V and 7 bases from J; bases unmatched to any gene: 13. The CDR3 totals 15 residues. The CDR3 reads CASARLASRDGELFF. Here the CDR3 DNA reads TGTGCCAGCGCCAGACTAGCAAGCAGGGACGGGGAGCTGTTTTTT.

The chain's CDR3 is CASFLTPYEQYF. In nucleotides, the CDR3 is TGTGCCAGCTTCCTTACTCCCTACGAGCAGTACTTC. V usage is TRBV7-8 and J usage is TRBJ2-7; D remains ambiguous. The CDR3 contains 12 residues. The ends were cut back, 8 bases at V and 2 bases at J, with 10 bases in the middle. CDR1 and CDR2 from the germline V gene are SGHVS and FQNEAQ.

This sequence joins TRBV6-1 and TRBJ2-3; D might be TRBD2 (7 bases). The germline V gene encodes CDR1 MNHNS and CDR2 SASEGT. The V and J ends lost 3 bases and 2 bases respectively, with 18 bases between them. This CDR3 is 17 amino acids long. CDR3 in amino acids: CASSEGRGGAVTDTQYF. Written as DNA, the CDR3 is TGTGCCAGCAGTGAGGGGAGGGGGGGCGCAGTCACAGATACGCAGTATTTT.

J is TRBJ2-5 and V is TRBV21-1; TRBD2 reflects the table's D call only, with no check against the DNA. TRBV21-1 is labeled a pseudogene. The CDR3 has 17 residues. Here the CDR3 reads CASSKTSGEGAQETQYF. The CDR3 region has the DNA TGTGCCAGCAGCAAAACTAGCGGGGAAGGGGCCCAAGAGACCCAGTACTTC.

V usage is TRBV7-2 and J usage is TRBJ2-7, with 7 bases aligning to TRBD2. V shed 1 base, J shed 4 bases, and the junction held 4 bases outside the gene matches. There are 14 residues in the CDR3. The germline V gene has CDR1 SGHTA and CDR2 FQGNSA. CDR3 protein: CASSLGHGGYEQYF. DNA for the CDR3: TGTGCCAGCAGCTTAGGCCACGGGGGGTACGAGCAGTACTTC.

J is TRBJ2-1 and V is TRBV6-5; D unresolved. Germline CDR1 is MNHEY and CDR2 is SVGAGI. This CDR3 is built from 11 residues. Trimming shortened V by 0 bases and J by 12 bases, and 6 bases separated the two germline ends. Here the CDR3 reads CASSYSAVQFF. The CDR3 DNA follows: TGTGCCAGCAGTTACTCTGCGGTGCAGTTCTTC.

The genes are TRBV6-5 and TRBJ2-7; TRBD2 is a possible D gene (6 bases). CDR3 size: 15 residues. Germline assignment: CDR1 MNHEY and CDR2 SVGAGI. Trimming stripped 2 bases from V and 2 bases from J, with 13 bases between. Here the CDR3 reads CASSYSPSAPYEQYF. CDR3 in DNA: TGTGCCAGCAGTTACAGCCCTAGCGCTCCCTACGAGCAGTACTTC.

This chain links TRBV5-6 with TRBJ2-1, with D tentatively TRBD2 (6 bases). This CDR3 contains 15 residues. Trimming removed 1 base from V and 0 bases from J, with 8 bases in between. Germline lookup yields CDR1 SGHDT and CDR2 YYEEEE. The CDR3 sequence: CASSLYGSSYNEQFF. For the CDR3, the DNA is TGTGCCAGCAGCTTGTACGGGAGCTCCTACAATGAGCAGTTCTTC.

The V and J genes are TRBV18 and TRBJ2-6; D unclear. The V gene lost 4 bases and the J gene lost 0 bases, with 7 bases spanning the gap. CDR1 KGHSH and CDR2 LQKENI come from the germline V gene. This CDR3 has 15 residues. CDR3: CASSLRGSGANVLTF. Written as DNA, the CDR3 is TGTGCCAGCTCACTCAGAGGCTCTGGGGCCAACGTCCTGACTTTC.

V and J are TRBV28 and TRBJ2-5, with 8 positions matching TRBD1. CDR3 length: 13 residues. Germline values: CDR1 MDHEN, CDR2 SYDVKM. The V segment lost 8 bases and the J segment 5 bases; nucleotides outside the gene matches: 7. The CDR3 nucleotides read TGTGCCAGCCTGGACAGGGTCATGGAGACCCAGTACTTC. As protein: CASLDRVMETQYF.

V gene TRBV2 combines with J gene TRBJ2-5; TRBD2 agrees at 8 bases. Germline V lookup: CDR1 SNHLY, CDR2 FYNNEI. The CDR3 contains 14 residues. Germline trimming cut 7 bases from V and 5 bases from J; bases unmatched to any gene: 9. The CDR3 sequence: CASTGTGGIETQYF. CDR3 DNA sequence: TGTGCCAGCACCGGGACGGGAGGGATCGAGACCCAGTACTTC.

The V gene is TRBV6-5, the J gene TRBJ2-2; the D is unclear. Germline CDR1 MNHEY, CDR2 SVGAGI. The CDR3 covers 15 residues. Between the trimmed V and J ends, which lost 6 bases and 0 bases, there was a span of 11 bases. The CDR3 here is CASSYQNANTGELFF. The DNA of the CDR3 is TGTGCCAGCAGCTATCAAAACGCGAACACCGGGGAGCTGTTTTTT.

V is TRBV28 and J is TRBJ2-1, with D possibly TRBD1 on 6 matching bases. Per the germline V gene, CDR1 is MDHEN and CDR2 is SYDVKM. V dropped 4 bases and J dropped 3 bases, with 7 bases sitting between them. The CDR3 sequence is 13 residues long. For the CDR3, the DNA is TGTGCCAGCAGTTGGACAGACTACAATGAGCAGTTCTTC. Amino acids: CASSWTDYNEQFF.

The V gene is TRBV7-6, the J gene TRBJ2-3; the match to TRBD1 covers 9 bases. Germline V lookup: CDR1 SGHVS, CDR2 FNYEAQ. V gave up 5 bases and J gave up 3 bases; unmatched junction bases: 6. The CDR3 has 15 amino acids. CDR3 region: CASSITGQGTDTQYF. The CDR3 bases are TGTGCCAGCAGCATAACGGGACAGGGTACAGATACGCAGTATTTT.

In this sample, this clone turned up a few times. The genes are TRBV6-1 and TRBJ2-7; possibly TRBD2 for D (5 bases). V lost 8 bases to trimming and J lost 1 base, with 15 bases between them. Germline V CDR1 and CDR2: MNHNS, SASEGT. The CDR3 consists of 14 residues. CDR3 nucleotide sequence: TGTGCCAGCGAAGCCACACGGGGATCCTACGAGCAGTACTTC. Encoded protein: CASEATRGSYEQYF.